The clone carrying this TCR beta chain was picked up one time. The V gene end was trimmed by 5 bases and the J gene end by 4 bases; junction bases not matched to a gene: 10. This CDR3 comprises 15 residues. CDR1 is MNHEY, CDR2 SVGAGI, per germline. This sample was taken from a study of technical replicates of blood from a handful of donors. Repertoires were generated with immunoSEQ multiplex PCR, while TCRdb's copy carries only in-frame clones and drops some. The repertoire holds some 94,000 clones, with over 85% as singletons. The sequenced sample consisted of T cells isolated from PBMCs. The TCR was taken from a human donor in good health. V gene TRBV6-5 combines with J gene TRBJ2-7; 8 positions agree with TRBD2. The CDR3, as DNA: TGTGCCAGCAGTCGCAACAGCGGGAGTCAGTACGAGCAGTACTTC. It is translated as CASSRNSGSQYEQYF.